This entry lists 14 T cell receptor beta chains sequenced from one sample in a study of monozygotic twins with inflammatory bowel disease (dated by TCRdb to about 2019). Receptor libraries were prepared by 5' RACE. Sequencing was carried out with an Illumina HiSeq 2500. Reads reprocessed by TCRdb are summarized as one entry per CDR3 protein sequence, and DNA is absent. In this sample's table one finds just over 300,000 distinct CDR3 sequences. The ten biggest clones cover 5% to 6% of the sample. Material: blood. The source of these receptors is a human donor with ulcerative colitis or Crohn's disease, or a healthy co-twin of an affected twin (not recorded which).

V gene TRBV27 combines with J gene TRBJ2-7; TCRdb's assignment of TRBD1 cannot be checked, as there is no DNA. CDR3 length: 15 amino acids. Germline CDR1 reads MNHEY; CDR2 reads SMNVEV (reference sequence). The CDR3 here is CASSSYRVNRHEQYF.

This chain links TRBV6-4 with TRBJ2-2; the TRBD2 assignment by TCRdb is unverifiable without DNA. This CDR3 has 18 amino acids. The germline V gene encodes CDR1 MRHNA and CDR2 SNTAGT. This CDR3 reads CASSDSGLGPIFTGELFF.

The chain carries TRBV20-1 and TRBJ1-6; TCRdb's D call, TRBD1, is unchecked because there is no DNA. The germline gives CDR1 DFQATT, CDR2 SNEGSKA (reference sequence). The CDR3 has 17 residues. This CDR3 reads CSARGQFLSSYNSPLHF.

This rearrangement joins TRBV6-2 or TRBV6-3 to TRBJ2-5; lacking DNA, the TRBD1 call made by TCRdb goes unchecked. The CDR3 is made up of 14 amino acids. Germline V gene data show CDR1 as MNHEY and CDR2 as SVGEGT. CDR3 amino acids: CASRPPRGEETQYF.

The chain uses TRBV5-1 and TRBJ1-2. Germline loops: CDR1 SGHRS, CDR2 YFSETQ. This CDR3 is 15 amino acids long. The CDR3 sequence: CASSFGQRTNYGYTF.

The chain couples TRBV18 to TRBJ2-5; the D call from TCRdb, TRBD2, cannot be confirmed without DNA. Germline values: CDR1 KGHSH, CDR2 LQKENI. The CDR3 is 16 residues long. CDR3 in amino acids: CASSPLGGLLTETQYF.

J is TRBJ1-1 and V is TRBV29-1. This CDR3 has 14 amino acids. Germline CDR1 and CDR2: SQVTM and ANQGSEA. CDR3 loop: CSVEDWEANTEAFF.

This chain joins TRBV6-5 and TRBJ2-7. The CDR3 is made up of 15 amino acids. CDR1 and CDR2 (germline): MNHEY, SVGAGI. The CDR3 here is CASSYSGRRSYEQYF.

The gene calls are TRBV6-1 and TRBJ2-3; TCRdb's D gene call, TRBD2, goes unchecked for lack of DNA. The CDR3 length is 14 residues. Germline values: CDR1 MNHNS, CDR2 SASEGT. CDR3 region: CASRGLETTDTQYF.

This chain connects TRBV5-1 to TRBJ2-3; TCRdb's D gene call, TRBD2, goes unchecked for lack of DNA. The CDR3 has 15 residues. Germline loops: CDR1 SGHRS, CDR2 YFSETQ. CDR3 protein: CASSLSSRGTDTQYF.

CDR3 region: CASSYRGRGPTDTQYF. The gene calls are TRBV6-2 or TRBV6-3 and TRBJ2-3; checking the TCRdb D call of TRBD1 is not possible without DNA. Germline values: CDR1 MNHEY, CDR2 SVGEGT. The CDR3 runs 16 residues.

The CDR3 sequence: CASSPSGQANIQYF. V is TRBV5-1 and J is TRBJ2-4; TCRdb returns TRBD1, unconfirmable since there is no DNA. There are 14 residues in the CDR3. Germline assignment: CDR1 SGHRS and CDR2 YFSETQ.

This chain links TRBV11-2 with TRBJ2-7. The germline gives CDR1 SGHAT, CDR2 FQNNGV. The CDR3 spans 13 residues. The CDR3 loop is CASSSAITRAQYF.

The chain recombines TRBV20-1 with TRBJ2-1; the D call of TRBD1 rests on TCRdb alone, since no DNA is present to check it. Per the germline V gene, CDR1 is DFQATT and CDR2 is SNEGSKA (reference sequence). The CDR3 length is 12 residues. CDR3 loop: CSAAPGYNEQFF.